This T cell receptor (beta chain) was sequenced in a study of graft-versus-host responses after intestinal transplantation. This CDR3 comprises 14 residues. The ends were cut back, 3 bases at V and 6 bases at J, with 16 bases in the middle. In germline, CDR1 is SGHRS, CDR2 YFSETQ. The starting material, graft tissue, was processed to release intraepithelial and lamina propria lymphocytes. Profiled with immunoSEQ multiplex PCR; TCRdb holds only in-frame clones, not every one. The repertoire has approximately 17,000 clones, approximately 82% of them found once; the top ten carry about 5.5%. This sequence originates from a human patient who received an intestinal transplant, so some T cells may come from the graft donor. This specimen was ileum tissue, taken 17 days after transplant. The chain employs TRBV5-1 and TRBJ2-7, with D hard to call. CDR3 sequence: CASSSSPEWGEQYF. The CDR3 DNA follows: TGCGCCAGCAGCTCCTCCCCGGAGTGGGGCGAGCAGTACTTC.